The next 2 T cell receptor beta chains were all read from a single sample in a study of PD-L1 blockade in urothelial cancer. Assay used: immunoSEQ multiplex PCR; TCRdb lists only in-frame clones, some missing. The sample lists 30,000 to 40,000 clones, around 84% occurring once. The sequenced sample was PBMCs, obtained around atezolizumab (anti-PD-L1) treatment. These receptors came from a man between 60 and 75 years old with urothelial cancer.

This clone was observed a single time. V and J are TRBV5-1 and TRBJ2-1; 9 bases match TRBD1. The CDR3 loop spans 14 amino acids. With V trimmed by 4 bases and J by 7 bases, 6 bases remained unmatched. The germline V gene has CDR1 SGHRS and CDR2 YFSETQ. CDR3 sequence: CASSEQGAGNEQFF. The CDR3 nucleotides read TGCGCCAGCAGCGAACAGGGGGCAGGGAATGAGCAGTTCTTC.

The V call is TRBV15, the J call TRBJ1-6, with 10 bases that match TRBD1. The V gene end was trimmed by 4 bases and the J gene end by 9 bases; junction bases not matched to a gene: 6. This CDR3 is 15 amino acids long. The germline V gene has CDR1 LNHNV and CDR2 YYDKDF (reference sequence). The CDR3 is CATSTGQGIISPLHF. The CDR3 DNA reads as TGTGCCACCAGCACGGGACAGGGGATAATTTCACCCCTCCACTTT.